These 8 T cell receptor beta chains were sequenced from one sample in a study of Ad26.COV2.S vaccination and SARS-CoV-2 variants. Stated treatment: about 20 received Ad26.COV2.S at low or high dose, single or two shots; a few received placebo; per-sample allocation not given. At day 63 after the first vaccine or placebo injection, samples were drawn. Libraries were prepared by immunoSEQ multiplex PCR; TCRdb keeps only in-frame clonotypes and omits some of them. The top ten hold under 2% of the sample, which has around 400,000 clones, roughly 90% seen once. The sample here was peripheral blood, taken in a trial of Ad26.COV2.S vaccine versus placebo. The receptors stem from a person aged 18-65 years who received the Ad26.COV2.S COVID-19 vaccine or a placebo.

This rearrangement joins TRBV5-1 to TRBJ1-1; D is undetermined. V lost 4 bases, J lost 3 bases, and 10 bases lay in between. This CDR3 contains 13 residues. Germline V gene lookup returns CDR1 SGHRS and CDR2 YFSETQ. CDR3 bases: TGCGCCAGCAGCCCAAACAAGGACACTGAAGCTTTCTTT. Encoded protein: CASSPNKDTEAFF.

The gene calls are TRBV10-3 and TRBJ1-1, with D hard to call. The CDR3 has 13 amino acids. Germline V gives CDR1 ENHRY, CDR2 SYGVKD. The ends were cut back, 10 bases at V and 4 bases at J, with 16 bases in the middle. DNA of the CDR3: TGTGCCACCTCGGCGGCGGAGGGCACTGAAGCTTTCTTT. Amino acids: CATSAAEGTEAFF.

V and J are TRBV10-3 and TRBJ2-2, with 7 bases lining up with TRBD2. The CDR3 contains 15 residues. The germline V gene encodes CDR1 ENHRY and CDR2 SYGVKD. The ends lost 1 base at V and 4 bases at J; junction bases unmatched: 3. CDR3 sequence reads: CAISEWGGSTGELFF. DNA for the CDR3: TGTGCCATCAGTGAGTGGGGAGGGAGCACCGGGGAGCTGTTTTTT.

This clone is a singleton in its sample. V usage is TRBV11-2 and J usage is TRBJ2-1, with 9 bases matching TRBD2. Trimming at V came to 6 bases and at J to 4 bases, leaving 13 bases not matched to a gene. This CDR3 is built from 17 residues. CDR1 and CDR2 from the germline V gene are SGHAT and FQNNGV. The CDR3 region is CASRQLAGPQPYNEQFF. Here the CDR3 DNA reads TGTGCCAGCAGGCAGCTAGCGGGACCACAACCTTACAATGAGCAGTTCTTC.

The V and J genes are TRBV7-2 and TRBJ2-1; 7 bases agree with TRBD2. V lost 2 bases, J lost 8 bases, and 6 bases stayed unmatched. Germline V lookup: CDR1 SGHTA, CDR2 FQGNSA. The CDR3 is 14 amino acids. The CDR3 spells CASSLTSGIDEQFF. CDR3 bases: TGTGCCAGCAGCTTAACAAGCGGGATCGATGAGCAGTTCTTC.

This clone was seen only once. The V gene is TRBV18, the J gene TRBJ2-7, with TRBD2 matching over 12 bases. The CDR3 covers 16 residues. The germline V gene has CDR1 KGHSH and CDR2 LQKENI. Germline trimming cut 6 bases from V and 5 bases from J; bases unmatched to any gene: 11. CDR3 in DNA: TGTGCCAGCTCCCTTCTACTAGCGGGAGGACGAGACGAGCAGTACTTC. Protein: CASSLLLAGGRDEQYF.

V and J are TRBV2 and TRBJ2-7, with no clear D. The CDR3 runs to 12 residues. Germline V lookup: CDR1 SNHLY, CDR2 FYNNEI. V was trimmed by 6 bases and J by 3 bases, leaving 9 bases between them. CDR3 loop: CASRESHYEQYF. CDR3 bases: TGTGCCAGCAGGGAGAGCCACTACGAGCAGTACTTC.

The chain recombines TRBV28 with TRBJ2-1, with D unresolved. CDR3 size: 13 residues. Trimming removed 4 bases at V and 0 bases at J, with 4 bases between. Per germline, CDR1 MDHEN and CDR2 SYDVKM. CDR3 sequence (DNA): TGTGCCAGCAGTTGGACCTCCTACAATGAGCAGTTCTTC. As protein: CASSWTSYNEQFF.